The sequence of this T cell receptor beta chain was determined in a study of T cell changes during pregnancy in multiple sclerosis (dated by TCRdb to between 2018 and 2021). Turning to the overall study: In women with multiple sclerosis, the researchers looked at how the T cell repertoire shifted as pregnancy progressed.

The germline V gene specifies MGHRA as CDR1 and YSYEKL as CDR2. The CDR3, cysteine through phenylalanine, is 14 amino acids long. Just the 42-base CDR3 DNA is kept, in frame starting at base 1. V is cut by 4 bases and J by 5 bases, and the space between the germline ends is 15 bases. A word on this clone: This receptor's antigen is unknown. Per-base quality was not reported, and no clone a single base away is much larger than it.

The receptor library was made with the immunoSEQ multiplex PCR assay. Held by TCRdb, this immuneACCESS table contains in-frame sequences only and omits some clones. Under half of the omission traces to an unresolved V gene where checked; the cause of the rest is unknown. This sample lists around 92,000 clones; roughly 91% were detected once. The ten largest clones capture around 4% of the sample. The V and J segments used are TRBV4-1 and TRBJ2-7, with TRBD2 as a weak D call on 5 bases. The sample in question was peripheral blood, obtained in the first trimester of pregnancy. The TCR comes from a female donor with multiple sclerosis, enrolled in a pregnancy study. CDR3 region: CASSPIWRTHEQYF. Read as DNA, the sequence is TGCGCCAGCAGCCCGATCTGGAGGACGCACGAGCAGTACTTC.